One and the same sample provided the 18 T cell receptor beta chains below, sequenced in a study of T cells in tuberculosis. Sequencing was performed with immunoSEQ multiplex PCR; in TCRdb, only in-frame clones are kept and a portion is missing. The sample has about 43,000 clones, about 94% seen once. Sequences were obtained from PBMCs. Every receptor here comes from a donor aged 10-30 years with latent tuberculosis or without tuberculosis infection. Some clones in this sample may be carry-over from other donors' samples.

Remarks on this clone: At one of its ends the junction is not consistent with the germline gene, which may arise from a read error. Written as DNA, the CDR3 is TGTGCCAGCACCTTGACAGGACGATCCTATGGCTACACCTTC. Translation gives CASTLTGRSYGYTF. The J gene is TRBJ1-2, the V gene TRBV5-4; tentatively, D is TRBD1 (6 bases). The CDR3 has 14 residues. Germline V gives CDR1 SGHNT, CDR2 YYREEE (reference sequence).

This clone was found once. The chain has TRBV7-9 and TRBJ2-7, with 9 bases that match TRBD1. With 5 bases clipped from V and 6 bases from J, the junction kept 11 bases outside the gene matches. The V gene's germline CDR1 is SEHNR and CDR2 FQNEAQ (reference sequence). This CDR3 region has 15 residues. CDR3 nucleotides: TGTGCCAGCAGCCAAACAGGGGGCGTTGGTGGCGAGCAGTACTTC. Translated: CASSQTGGVGGEQYF.

The chain recombines TRBV7-9 with TRBJ2-3, with TRBD1 matching 9 bases. The V gene's germline CDR1 is SEHNR and CDR2 FQNEAQ (reference sequence). The V segment lost 1 base and the J segment 3 bases; nucleotides outside the gene matches: 2. This CDR3 has 15 amino acids. The CDR3 region is CASSLVTGGTDTQYF. The CDR3 DNA sequence: TGTGCCAGCAGCTTAGTGACAGGGGGGACAGATACGCAGTATTTT. The full variable domain, completed using reference TRBV7-9 and TRBJ2-3, is DTGVSQNPRHKITKRGQNVTFRCDPISEHNRLYWYRQTLGQGPEFLTYFQNEAQLEKSRLLSDRFSAERPKGSFSTLEIQRTEQGDSAMYLCASSLVTGGTDTQYFGPGTRLTVL.

The genes are TRBV30 and TRBJ2-7; no reliable D call. With 2 bases removed from V and 9 bases from J, the gap between germline ends came to 17 bases. Germline CDR1 is GTSNPN and CDR2 is SVGIG (reference sequence). The CDR3 runs 13 residues. The CDR3 here is CAWSSEATLWQYF. The CDR3 DNA reads as TGTGCCTGGAGTTCTGAGGCTACGCTCTGGCAGTACTTC.

The chain couples TRBV28 to TRBJ1-5, with D perhaps TRBD1 (5 bases). Germline V gene lookup returns CDR1 MDHEN and CDR2 SYDVKM. V lost 1 base and J lost 4, with 14 bases in between. The CDR3 is 16 residues long. The CDR3 region has the DNA TGTGCCAGCAGTTTATTAGGCGGGACTCTGAATCAGCCCCAGCATTTT. Translation: CASSLLGGTLNQPQHF.

The count of this clone is one. The chain employs TRBV7-9 and TRBJ2-7; 8 nucleotides agree with TRBD1. The V and J ends lost 5 bases and 0 bases, in that order; junction bases with no gene match: 6. This CDR3 has 15 residues. The germline CDR1 and CDR2 sequences are SEHNR and FQNEAQ (reference sequence). The CDR3 DNA follows: TGTGCCAGCAGCCCGGACAGGGCCGGCTCCTACGAGCAGTACTTC. Translated, it gives CASSPDRAGSYEQYF.

This chain joins TRBV28 and TRBJ1-3, with D possibly being TRBD1 (5 bases). This CDR3 contains 16 residues. Germline V CDR1 and CDR2: MDHEN, SYDVKM. Trimming pared 5 bases from V and 0 bases from J, leaving 14 bases between. CDR3: CASSPKQAYSGNTIYF. In DNA form, the CDR3 reads TGTGCCAGCAGTCCAAAACAGGCCTACTCTGGAAACACCATATATTTT.

The chain is built from TRBV18 and TRBJ2-2; D is ambiguous. Trimming shortened V by 4 bases and J by 0 bases, and 9 bases separated the two germline ends. The CDR3 length is 15 residues. Germline CDR1 is KGHSH and CDR2 is LQKENI. CDR3 bases: TGTGCCAGCTCACTTACTACTACGAACACCGGGGAGCTGTTTTTT. Translation gives CASSLTTTNTGELFF.

This chain joins TRBV6-6 and TRBJ2-3; 7 bases fit TRBD2. The CDR3 has 14 residues. CDR1 MNHNY and CDR2 SVGAGI come from the germline V gene (reference sequence). V lost 2 bases, J lost 4 bases, and 3 bases stayed unmatched. CDR3 sequence reads: CASSYGRGADTQYF. The CDR3 nucleotides read TGTGCCAGCAGTTACGGCCGGGGGGCAGATACGCAGTATTTT.

The rearrangement joins TRBV30 to TRBJ2-5, with a tentative D call TRBD2 (6 bases). The CDR3 spans 12 residues. V was pared by 0 bases and J by 5 bases, with 7 bases between. Germline V gene lookup returns CDR1 GTSNPN and CDR2 SVGIG (reference sequence). CDR3 protein: CAWSVGRETQYF. CDR3 bases: TGTGCCTGGAGTGTAGGGAGGGAGACCCAGTACTTC.

This chain connects TRBV30 to TRBJ2-1; 8 nucleotides align to TRBD2. With V trimmed by 3 bases and J by 7 bases, 23 bases remained unmatched. CDR1 and CDR2 (germline): GTSNPN, SVGIG (reference sequence). This CDR3 is 19 amino acids long. The CDR3 here is CAWSKLGGGTRVRFNEQFF. CDR3 DNA: TGTGCCTGGAGCAAACTGGGAGGCGGGACTAGAGTCAGGTTTAATGAGCAGTTCTTC. The full variable domain, with the rest looked up from reference TRBV30 and TRBJ2-1, is SQTIHQWPATLVQPVGSPLSLECTVEGTSNPNLYWYRQAAGRGLQLLFYSVGIGQISSEVPQNLSASRPQDRQFILSSKKLLLSDSGFYLCAWSKLGGGTRVRFNEQFFGPGTRLTVL.

This sequence joins TRBV9 and TRBJ1-1, with D hard to call. The germline gives CDR1 SGDLS, CDR2 YYNGEE. The CDR3 spans 13 residues. V lost 4 bases and J 7 bases, leaving 14 bases between the germline ends. This CDR3 reads CASSSDLQSEAFF. CDR3 DNA: TGTGCCAGCAGCTCTGACCTACAGAGTGAAGCTTTCTTT.

The chain is built from TRBV6-5 and TRBJ1-2, with 7 positions matching TRBD1. Losses at the gene ends were 5 bases for V and 4 bases for J; bases not matched to a gene: 7. Germline V gives CDR1 MNHEY, CDR2 SVGAGI. The CDR3 loop spans 14 amino acids. CDR3 in amino acids: CASSPRDSTYGYTF. The CDR3 DNA reads TGTGCCAGCAGTCCGCGGGACAGCACCTATGGCTACACCTTC.

CDR3 DNA sequence: TGCGCCAGCAGCCAAGAGTACAGGGGCTTGGTATACGAGCAGTACTTC. The encoded protein is CASSQEYRGLVYEQYF. V usage is TRBV4-3 and J usage is TRBJ2-7; TRBD1 matches 7 bases. The CDR3 length is 16 residues. With V trimmed by 0 bases and J by 4 bases, 9 bases remained unmatched. Looked up from germline, CDR1 is LGHNA and CDR2 is YSLEER.

The chain has TRBV29-1 and TRBJ2-1; the match to TRBD1 covers 11 bases. Germline values: CDR1 SQVTM, CDR2 ANQGSEA. V gave up 4 bases and J gave up 8 bases; unmatched junction bases: 7. The CDR3 is 14 residues long. Here the CDR3 reads CSVVGGQGVDEQFF. CDR3 coding DNA: TGCAGCGTTGTGGGGGGACAGGGGGTGGATGAGCAGTTCTTC.

This clone was found once. This sequence joins TRBV9 and TRBJ2-3; TRBD1 agrees at 8 bases. The trim removed 4 bases at V and 5 bases at J, leaving 15 bases unmatched. Per germline, CDR1 SGDLS and CDR2 YYNGEE. The CDR3 has 17 amino acids. The CDR3 reads CASSLVGRQGLVDTQYF. The CDR3 coding sequence is TGTGCCAGCAGCTTAGTGGGACGACAGGGGTTAGTAGATACGCAGTATTTT.

This clone was detected once. This sequence joins TRBV10-3 and TRBJ2-3, with 7 bases aligning to TRBD2. The V and J ends lost 10 bases and 4 bases, in that order; junction bases with no gene match: 14. The CDR3 has 15 amino acids. Germline V gene sequence: CDR1 ENHRY, CDR2 SYGVKD. The CDR3 DNA is TGTGCCAGTCGATCAGTGGCGGGAGCTTCAGATACGCAGTATTTT. It translates to CASRSVAGASDTQYF.

This chain links TRBV4-2 with TRBJ1-3, with D unclear. The CDR3 runs to 16 residues. Germline values: CDR1 LGHNA, CDR2 YNFKEQ. V lost 0 bases, J lost 0 bases, and 9 bases lay in between. CDR3 amino acids: CASSQEGLASGNTIYF. The CDR3 nucleotides read TGTGCCAGCAGCCAAGAAGGACTGGCCTCTGGAAACACCATATATTTT.